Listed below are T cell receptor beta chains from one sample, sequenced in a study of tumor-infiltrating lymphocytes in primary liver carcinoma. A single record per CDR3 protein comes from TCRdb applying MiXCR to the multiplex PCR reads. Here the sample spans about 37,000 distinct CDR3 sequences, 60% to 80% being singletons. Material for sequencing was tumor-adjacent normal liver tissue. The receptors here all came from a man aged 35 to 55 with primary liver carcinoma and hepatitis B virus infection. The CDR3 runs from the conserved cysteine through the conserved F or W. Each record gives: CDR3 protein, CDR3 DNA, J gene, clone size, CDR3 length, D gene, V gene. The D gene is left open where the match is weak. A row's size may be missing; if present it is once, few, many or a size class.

cdr3_aa: CGTGVYETQYF; cdr3_nt: TGTGGTACGGGAGTTTACGAGACCCAGTACTTC; j_call: TRBJ2-5; clone_size: medium-sized; cdr3_length: 11; d_call: .; v_call: TRBV6-2/TRBV6-3
cdr3_aa: CASSLRGLAGLTGELFF; cdr3_nt: TGTGCCAGCAGCTTACGGGGGTTAGCGGGACTCACCGGGGAGCTGTTTTTT; j_call: TRBJ2-2; clone_size: many; cdr3_length: 17; d_call: TRBD2; v_call: TRBV7-3
cdr3_aa: CASSVMEDNYGYIF; cdr3_nt: TGTGCCAGCAGCGTTATGGAGGATAACTATGGCTACATCTTC; j_call: TRBJ1-2; clone_size: few; cdr3_length: 14; d_call: .; v_call: TRBV9
cdr3_aa: CSSSLGLGGGPQGGQGYTF; cdr3_nt: TGTTCCAGCAGCTTGGGTCTTGGTGGGGGACCCCAGGGCGGGCAGGGCTACACCTTC; j_call: TRBJ1-2; clone_size: .; cdr3_length: 19; d_call: .; v_call: TRBV5-4
cdr3_aa: CSSSTPGQGFNEQFF; cdr3_nt: TGTAGCAGCAGCACTCCGGGGCAGGGTTTCAATGAGCAGTTCTTC; j_call: TRBJ2-1; clone_size: .; cdr3_length: 15; d_call: .; v_call: TRBV11-2
cdr3_aa: CASRDGTDLFSENTIYF; cdr3_nt: TGTGCCAGCCGGGACGGGACGGATCTCTTTTCTGAAAACACCATATATTTT; j_call: TRBJ1-3; clone_size: .; cdr3_length: 17; d_call: .; v_call: TRBV5-5
cdr3_aa: CASSTTGQGFNKQFF; cdr3_nt: TGTGCCAGCAGCACCACGGGACAGGGTTTCAATAAGCAGTTCTTC; j_call: TRBJ2-1; clone_size: .; cdr3_length: 15; d_call: TRBD1; v_call: TRBV11-2
cdr3_aa: CASSSHGTGDTEAFF; cdr3_nt: TGCGCCAGCAGCTCTCACGGGACAGGGGACACTGAAGCTTTCTTT; j_call: TRBJ1-1; clone_size: many; cdr3_length: 15; d_call: TRBD1; v_call: TRBV5-1
cdr3_aa: CASISAGGPDTQYF; cdr3_nt: TGTGCCAGCATCTCAGCGGGAGGGCCAGATACGCAGTATTTT; j_call: TRBJ2-3; clone_size: .; cdr3_length: 14; d_call: TRBD2; v_call: TRBV7-3
cdr3_aa: CASSSGRGDGELLF; cdr3_nt: TGTGCCAGCAGCTCTGGACGGGGGGACGGGGAGCTGTTATTT; j_call: TRBJ2-2; clone_size: .; cdr3_length: 14; d_call: TRBD2; v_call: TRBV7-9
cdr3_aa: CASSKIRDRLYQETQCF; cdr3_nt: TGTGCCAGCAGTAAAATCCGGGACAGGTTGTACCAAGAGACCCAGTGCTTC; j_call: TRBJ2-5; clone_size: few; cdr3_length: 17; d_call: TRBD1; v_call: TRBV5-5
cdr3_aa: CARSLTGMDEKPFF; cdr3_nt: TGCGCCAGAAGCTTGACGGGAATGGATGAAAAACCGTTTTTT; j_call: TRBJ1-4; clone_size: .; cdr3_length: 14; d_call: .; v_call: TRBV5-1
cdr3_aa: CVSSEIGEQYF; cdr3_nt: TGTGTAAGCAGTGAAATCGGCGAGCAGTACTTC; j_call: TRBJ2-7; clone_size: .; cdr3_length: 11; d_call: .; v_call: TRBV6-1
cdr3_aa: CASSSTSTNTGGLFF; cdr3_nt: TGTGCCAGCAGCTCTACTAGCACGAACACCGGGGGGCTGTTTTTT; j_call: TRBJ2-2; clone_size: .; cdr3_length: 15; d_call: .; v_call: TRBV5-4
cdr3_aa: CACSRTGSPSYNEQFF; cdr3_nt: TGTGCCTGCAGCCGCACAGGGTCTCCCTCCTACAATGAGCAGTTCTTC; j_call: TRBJ2-1; clone_size: .; cdr3_length: 16; d_call: .; v_call: TRBV9
cdr3_aa: CASTVDGGSGNTIYF; cdr3_nt: TGTGCCAGCACCGTGGACGGAGGCTCTGGAAACACCATATACTTT; j_call: TRBJ1-3; clone_size: few; cdr3_length: 15; d_call: .; v_call: TRBV12-3/TRBV12-4
cdr3_aa: CASSQDVIETQYF; cdr3_nt: TGCGCCAGCAGCCAAGACGTCATAGAGACCCAGTACTTC; j_call: TRBJ2-5; clone_size: .; cdr3_length: 13; d_call: .; v_call: TRBV4-1
cdr3_aa: CASNLVGVIGSNQPQHF; cdr3_nt: TGTGCCAGCAATTTAGTAGGGGTAATAGGGAGCAATCAGCCCCAGCATTTT; j_call: TRBJ1-5; clone_size: .; cdr3_length: 17; d_call: .; v_call: TRBV11-2
cdr3_aa: CSVGADWGRAETQHF; cdr3_nt: TGCAGCGTTGGAGCAGACTGGGGGCGAGCAGAGACCCAGCACTTC; j_call: TRBJ2-5; clone_size: .; cdr3_length: 15; d_call: .; v_call: TRBV29-1
cdr3_aa: CASSFLGRLGGDTQHF; cdr3_nt: TGTGCCAGTAGCTTCCTAGGGCGGCTTGGGGGAGATACGCAGCATTTT; j_call: TRBJ1-5; clone_size: .; cdr3_length: 16; d_call: .; v_call: TRBV6-2/TRBV6-3
cdr3_aa: CASSSPKGVDTQYF; cdr3_nt: TGTGCCAGCAGCTCACCAAAGGGTGTAGATACGCAGTATTTT; j_call: TRBJ2-3; clone_size: .; cdr3_length: 14; d_call: .; v_call: TRBV7-9
cdr3_aa: CASSSINTEAFF; cdr3_nt: TGTGCCAGCAGCTCCATAAATACTGAAGCTTTCTTT; j_call: TRBJ1-1; clone_size: many; cdr3_length: 12; d_call: .; v_call: TRBV7-9
cdr3_aa: CASNRGYTDTQYF; cdr3_nt: TGTGCCAGCAATCGAGGATACACAGATACGCAATATTTT; j_call: TRBJ2-3; clone_size: .; cdr3_length: 13; d_call: .; v_call: TRBV14
cdr3_aa: CASGGARNTETFF; cdr3_nt: TGTGCCAGCGGTGGGGCGAGGAACACTGAAACTTTCTTT; j_call: TRBJ1-1; clone_size: .; cdr3_length: 13; d_call: .; v_call: TRBV6-5
cdr3_aa: CSVLIGAHEQYF; cdr3_nt: TGCAGTGTGCTGATAGGGGCCCACGAGCAGTACTTC; j_call: TRBJ2-7; clone_size: .; cdr3_length: 12; d_call: .; v_call: TRBV29-1
cdr3_aa: CSVHRDNNEQYF; cdr3_nt: TGCAGCGTTCACAGGGATAACAACGAGCAGTACTTC; j_call: TRBJ2-7; clone_size: many; cdr3_length: 12; d_call: .; v_call: TRBV29-1